This is a list of T cell receptor beta chains from one sample in a study of beta chain features in type 1 diabetes. The method was immunoSEQ multiplex PCR; TCRdb's version includes in-frame clones alone and lacks a portion of them. The table shows about 26,000 clones, with approximately 53% occurring only once. The sequencing input was stem cell memory CD4+ T cells from blood. These receptors all come from a man aged 30 to 39 with type 1 diabetes. Both conserved end residues are part of each CDR3. The D gene is left open where the match is weak. Not all rows give a size; the values are once, few, many and, for expanded clones, a class.

-	TRBJ2-3	-	TRBV7-9	CASSQSRDTQYF	TGTGCCAGCAGCCAGAGCAGGGATACGCAGTATTTT
-	TRBJ2-3	-	TRBV6-1	CASTKGDWGDTQYF	TGTGCCAGCACCAAAGGGGACTGGGGAGATACGCAGTATTTT
few	TRBJ2-1	TRBD1	TRBV7-9	CASSPWDRPYNEQFF	TGTGCCAGCAGCCCTTGGGACAGGCCCTACAATGAGCAGTTCTTC
few	TRBJ1-6	-	TRBV7-2	CASSVPGESPLHF	TGTGCCAGCAGCGTCCCGGGGGAATCACCCCTCCACTTT
few	TRBJ1-1	-	TRBV5-1	CASSSQGDTEAFF	TGCGCCAGCAGCTCCCAAGGGGACACTGAAGCTTTCTTT
-	TRBJ2-3	-	TRBV5-6	CASNRDSRSTDTQYF	TGTGCCAGCAACCGCGACAGCCGTAGCACAGATACGCAGTATTTT
few	TRBJ1-1	-	TRBV29-1	CSVEEGAPGTEAFF	TGCAGCGTTGAAGAGGGGGCGCCGGGTACTGAAGCTTTCTTT
-	TRBJ2-1	-	TRBV12-5	CASALSSYNEQFF	TGTGCTAGTGCCCTGAGCTCCTACAATGAGCAGTTCTTC
-	TRBJ1-5	TRBD1	TRBV10-3	CAISRDRDQPQHF	TGTGCCATCAGCCGGGACAGGGATCAGCCCCAGCATTTT
-	TRBJ1-2	-	TRBV13	CASSLGPNYGYTF	TGTGCCAGCAGCTTAGGTCCGAACTATGGCTACACCTTC
few	TRBJ2-7	-	TRBV4-1	CASSHMRLGYEQYF	TGCGCCAGCAGCCACATGAGGCTTGGCTACGAGCAGTACTTC
few	TRBJ2-4	-	TRBV14	CASSQFRAGAKNIQYF	TGTGCCAGCAGCCAATTTCGGGCAGGGGCCAAAAACATTCAGTACTTC
-	TRBJ2-5	-	TRBV5-1	CASSAIEETQYF	TGCGCCAGCAGCGCGATCGAGGAGACCCAGTACTTC
-	TRBJ1-5	TRBD1	TRBV5-1	CASSLGQGANQPQHF	TGCGCCAGCAGCTTGGGGCAGGGGGCGAATCAGCCCCAGCATTTT
-	TRBJ2-7	TRBD2	TRBV5-1	CASSSGGGHSYEQYF	TGCGCCAGCAGCTCCGGCGGGGGGCACTCCTACGAGCAGTACTTC
-	TRBJ2-7	-	TRBV2	CASSEPDTYEQYF	TGTGCCAGCAGTGAACCGGACACCTACGAGCAGTACTTC
-	TRBJ2-3	TRBD2	TRBV5-1	CASSLEASGGNTQYF	TGCGCCAGCAGCTTGGAAGCTAGCGGGGGTAATACGCAGTATTTT
few	TRBJ2-5	TRBD1	TRBV30	CAWRGQGGVLQYF	TGTGCCTGGAGGGGACAGGGGGGGGTGCTCCAGTACTTC
-	TRBJ2-3	TRBD2	TRBV30	CAWSVGGRALVTDTQYF	TGTGCCTGGAGTGTGGGCGGGAGGGCCCTTGTGACAGATACGCAGTATTTT
few	TRBJ2-7	-	TRBV18	CASSTSSNEQYF	TGTGCCAGCTCAACTAGCTCCAACGAGCAGTACTTC
-	TRBJ1-1	-	TRBV19	CASSFGGNFNTEAFF	TGTGCCAGTAGCTTTGGGGGGAACTTTAACACTGAAGCTTTCTTT
-	TRBJ2-2	-	TRBV6-1	CASSGDTVNTGELFF	TGTGCCAGCAGCGGGGACACCGTGAACACCGGGGAGCTGTTTTTT
-	TRBJ2-7	TRBD2	TRBV6-1	CASSAGIWASGTYEQYF	TGTGCCAGCAGTGCTGGAATATGGGCTAGCGGGACCTACGAGCAGTACTTC
-	TRBJ1-1	-	TRBV19	CASTHPFGSPMNTEAFF	TGTGCCAGTACCCACCCCTTTGGCTCTCCCATGAACACTGAAGCTTTCTTT
few	TRBJ1-6	TRBD1	TRBV18	CASSLLTGGENSPLHF	TGTGCCAGCTCACTATTGACAGGGGGCGAAAATTCACCCCTCCACTTT
-	TRBJ1-1	-	TRBV19	CASSTTWGRGGNTEAFF	TGTGCCAGTAGTACCACCTGGGGCCGGGGGGGAAACACTGAAGCTTTCTTT
-	TRBJ2-5	TRBD2	TRBV11-2	CASSSGLAGDQETQYF	TGTGCCAGCAGCTCAGGACTAGCGGGGGACCAAGAGACCCAGTACTTC
-	TRBJ1-5	-	TRBV5-1	CASSFPRGGNQPQHF	TGCGCCAGCAGCTTTCCCCGGGGAGGCAATCAGCCCCAGCATTTT
few	TRBJ1-2	TRBD1	TRBV6-1	CASSEGTGGYSGYTF	TGTGCCAGCAGTGAAGGGACAGGGGGTTATTCTGGCTACACCTTC
-	TRBJ2-3	TRBD2	TRBV19	CASSTPGVAGLTDTQYF	TGTGCCAGTAGTACCCCCGGGGTAGCGGGGCTCACAGATACGCAGTATTTT
-	TRBJ2-1	TRBD2	TRBV2	CASMELAGGPLNWFF	TGTGCCAGCATGGAACTAGCGGGGGGGCCGTTGAACTGGTTCTTC
few	TRBJ2-1	-	TRBV10-3	CASLGGAELYNEQFF	TGTGCCAGCCTAGGAGGGGCAGAACTGTACAATGAGCAGTTCTTC
few	TRBJ2-7	TRBD1	TRBV6-6	CASNGGQGVHEQYF	TGTGCCAGCAACGGAGGACAGGGGGTTCACGAGCAGTACTTC
-	TRBJ2-7	-	TRBV7-2	CASSLGTYYEQYF	TGTGCCAGCAGCTTAGGAACCTACTACGAGCAGTACTTC
-	TRBJ2-3	TRBD1	TRBV30	CAGGTGVTDTQYF	TGTGCCGGAGGGACAGGAGTCACAGATACGCAGTATTTT
-	TRBJ2-5	-	TRBV30	CAWSEQGETQYF	TGTGCCTGGAGTGAACAGGGAGAGACCCAGTACTTC
-	TRBJ1-6	-	TRBV10-3	CAISSTETNSPLHF	TGTGCCATCAGCAGCACGGAGACGAATTCACCCCTCCACTTT
-	TRBJ1-2	-	TRBV29-1	CSVGGLEGYTF	TGCAGCGTCGGGGGGCTGGAAGGCTACACCTTC
-	TRBJ1-1	-	TRBV27	CASSSGREAFF	TGTGCCAGCAGCTCTGGGAGGGAAGCTTTCTTT
few	TRBJ1-5	TRBD1	TRBV5-1	CASSLEPGGIQPQHF	TGCGCCAGCAGCTTGGAACCAGGGGGCATTCAGCCCCAGCATTTT
-	TRBJ1-2	TRBD1	TRBV19	CASSIRGQGGGYTF	TGTGCCAGTAGTATACGGGGACAGGGCGGTGGCTACACCTTC
once	TRBJ1-2	-	TRBV28	CASSLPDYGYTF	TGTGCCAGCAGTTTGCCAGACTATGGCTACACCTTC
-	TRBJ2-3	-	TRBV10-2	CASSERGGRDTQYF	TGCGCCAGCAGTGAGCGAGGGGGAAGGGATACGCAGTATTTT
-	TRBJ2-2	-	TRBV30	CAWMAGGELFF	TGTGCCTGGATGGCTGGCGGGGAGCTGTTTTTT
-	TRBJ2-1	-	TRBV5-1	CASSFGTLRGEQFF	TGCGCCAGCAGCTTCGGGACTCTTCGGGGTGAGCAGTTCTTC
-	TRBJ2-5	-	TRBV4-2	CASSQTQETQYF	TGTGCCAGCAGCCAGACTCAAGAGACCCAGTACTTC
once	TRBJ1-1	-	TRBV5-4	CASSLGGGNTEAFF	TGTGCCAGCAGCTTGGGGGGAGGGAACACTGAAGCTTTCTTT
-	TRBJ2-5	-	TRBV5-6	CASSDPGPKETQYF	TGTGCCAGCAGCGACCCGGGTCCAAAAGAGACCCAGTACTTC
-	TRBJ2-3	TRBD2	TRBV9	CASSVDRTSATDTQYF	TGTGCCAGCAGCGTAGATAGGACTAGCGCTACAGATACGCAGTATTTT